Listed below are T cell receptor beta chains from one sample, sequenced in a study of T cells in Graves' hyperthyroidism and ophthalmopathy. TCRdb reanalysed the multiplex PCR reads using MiXCR and keeps one entry per CDR3 protein. The sample yields around 100,000 distinct CDR3 sequences, 45% to 50% seen once. The sequenced material came from blood. The source of these receptors is a middle-aged man with Graves' hyperthyroidism. Each CDR3 is given with its conserved first and last residue. A D gene is named only where the DNA matches it firmly. Clone size is shown for a subset of rows, as once, few, many or a class of expanded clone.

J,D,size,V,CDR3,DNA
TRBJ2-1,TRBD1,many,TRBV12-3/TRBV12-4,CASSQILGQGGHNEQFF,TGTGCCAGCAGCCAGATTCTAGGACAGGGTGGGCACAATGAGCAGTTCTTC
TRBJ2-4,NA,many,TRBV19,CASRGRAKNIQYF,TGTGCCAGCAGGGGAAGGGCAAAAAACATTCAGTACTTC
TRBJ2-1,NA,many,TRBV20-1,CSARDGGLGNLEQFF,TGCAGTGCTAGAGATGGTGGGTTAGGAAACCTTGAGCAGTTCTTC
TRBJ1-2,NA,many,TRBV7-9,CASSSQKRTGLYGYTF,TGTGCCAGCAGTTCGCAAAAGAGGACGGGATTGTATGGCTACACCTTC
TRBJ1-2,TRBD1,many,TRBV29-1,CSAPRQGENYGYTF,TGCAGCGCCCCCCGACAGGGAGAGAACTATGGCTACACCTTC
TRBJ1-2,TRBD1,many,TRBV6-6,CASRNRQGADYGYTF,TGTGCCAGCAGGAACCGACAGGGGGCTGACTATGGCTACACCTTC
TRBJ1-5,TRBD1,NA,TRBV7-2,CASTKPDRGQPPQHF,TGTGCCAGCACCAAGCCGGACAGGGGGCAACCGCCCCAGCATTTT
TRBJ1-1,NA,NA,TRBV7-2,CAGSPLTGRTEAFF,TGTGCCGGCAGCCCGCTGACAGGCCGCACGGAAGCTTTCTTT
TRBJ2-2,NA,NA,TRBV2,CASNKGGHRGAVF,TGTGCCAGCAATAAAGGGGGACACCGGGGAGCAGTTTTT
TRBJ2-7,NA,NA,TRBV7-4,CASSRSGLVGYEQYF,TGTGCCAGCAGCCGATCAGGGCTAGTGGGTTACGAGCAGTACTTC
TRBJ2-7,TRBD1,NA,TRBV30,CAWTYRGRLSYEQYF,TGTGCCTGGACCTACAGGGGGCGCCTCTCCTACGAGCAGTACTTC
TRBJ1-5,NA,many,TRBV29-1,CSVGGGLGQPQHF,TGCAGCGTTGGTGGGGGGCTGGGACAGCCCCAGCATTTT
TRBJ1-5,NA,many,TRBV12-3/TRBV12-4,CASSLDLGAEPQHF,TGTGCCAGCAGTTTGGACCTCGGCGCAGAGCCCCAGCATTTT
TRBJ1-4,NA,many,TRBV7-9,CASSSGAAGEKLFF,TGTGCCAGCAGCTCGGGGGCGGCGGGTGAAAAACTGTTTTTT
TRBJ2-1,TRBD1,many,TRBV5-1,CASSLAGTGHNEQFF,TGCGCCAGCAGCTTGGCAGGGACAGGACACAATGAGCAGTTCTTC
TRBJ1-1,NA,NA,TRBV20-1,CSARGDFF,TGCAGTGCTAGAGGGGACTTTTTT
TRBJ2-1,NA,many,TRBV12-3/TRBV12-4,CASSLASLNEQFF,TGTGCCAGCAGTTTAGCGAGCCTCAATGAGCAGTTCTTC
TRBJ1-1,TRBD1,many,TRBV20-1,CSAGQGGTEAFF,TGCAGTGCCGGACAGGGCGGGACTGAAGCTTTCTTT
TRBJ1-1,NA,many,TRBV12-3/TRBV12-4,CASNVGPSKTEAFF,TGTGCCAGTAACGTGGGGCCCTCTAAGACTGAAGCTTTCTTT
TRBJ2-3,TRBD1,many,TRBV10-3,CAISAQGAPSNTDTQYF,TGTGCCATCAGTGCCCAGGGGGCACCCTCTAACACAGATACGCAGTATTTT
TRBJ1-1,NA,NA,TRBV2,CASMEGRDTEAFF,TGTGCCAGCATGGAAGGCAGGGACACTGAAGCTTTCTTT
TRBJ1-1,NA,once,TRBV2,CASRGGTTEAFF,TGTGCCAGCAGGGGGGGGACGACTGAAGCTTTCTTT
TRBJ1-6,TRBD1,NA,TRBV24-1,CATSPGQDNSPLHF,TGTGCCACCTCACCGGGACAGGATAATTCACCCCTCCACTTT
TRBJ2-3,NA,many,TRBV7-9,CASSPPGSTDTQYF,TGTGCCAGCAGCCCCCCGGGGAGCACAGATACGCAGTATTTT
TRBJ2-7,NA,many,TRBV20-1,CSARVPRVDEQYF,TGCAGTGCTAGGGTACCTAGGGTCGACGAGCAGTACTTC
TRBJ2-7,NA,NA,TRBV20-1,CSARDFGGWNSYEQYF,TGCAGTGCTAGAGATTTTGGCGGGTGGAACTCCTACGAGCAGTACTTC
TRBJ2-2,NA,few,TRBV6-1,CASREQGGYVGELFF,TGTGCCAGCAGGGAACAGGGGGGGTATGTCGGGGAGCTGTTTTTT
TRBJ2-7,NA,NA,TRBV29-1,CSVAGSHEQYF,TGCAGCGTTGCAGGGTCCCACGAGCAGTACTTC
TRBJ1-4,TRBD1,many,TRBV20-1,CSASRGGAANEKLFF,TGCAGTGCCTCCAGGGGGGGGGCTGCTAATGAAAAACTGTTTTTT
TRBJ2-1,NA,few,TRBV12-3/TRBV12-4,CASSLRAGFKGPSYNEQFF,TGTGCCAGCAGTTTAAGGGCGGGTTTTAAGGGACCCTCCTACAATGAGCAGTTCTTC
TRBJ1-5,NA,many,TRBV20-1,CSATGDGNQPQHF,TGCAGTGCTACCGGGGATGGCAATCAGCCCCAGCATTTT
TRBJ2-7,TRBD2,NA,TRBV24-1,CATSDPTSGWNSYEQYF,TGTGCCACCAGTGACCCAACTAGCGGGTGGAACTCCTACGAGCAGTACTTC
TRBJ2-1,NA,many,TRBV12-3/TRBV12-4,CASGSSTPNEQFF,TGTGCCAGCGGGTCCTCGACCCCTAATGAGCAGTTCTTC
TRBJ2-1,NA,few,TRBV7-6,CASGGYNEQFF,TGTGCCAGCGGGGGGTACAATGAGCAGTTCTTC
TRBJ1-2,NA,many,TRBV29-1,CSVNHPMYGYTF,TGCAGCGTTAATCACCCCATGTATGGCTACACCTTC
TRBJ1-5,NA,many,TRBV20-1,CSARSEGSNQPQHF,TGCAGTGCTAGGAGTGAGGGGAGCAATCAGCCCCAGCATTTT
TRBJ1-1,TRBD1,many,TRBV9,CASSPHRGYTEAFF,TGTGCCAGCAGCCCTCACAGGGGGTACACTGAAGCTTTCTTT
TRBJ2-3,TRBD2,many,TRBV6-5,CASWASGRLADTQYF,TGTGCCAGCTGGGCTAGCGGGAGGTTAGCAGATACGCAGTATTTT
TRBJ1-2,TRBD1,NA,TRBV29-1,CSVWTGNYGYTF,TGCAGCGTCTGGACAGGGAACTATGGCTACACCTTC
TRBJ2-3,NA,NA,TRBV10-3,CAISDPITWTDRSTDTQYF,TGTGCCATCAGTGACCCGATCACCTGGACAGACAGGAGCACAGATACGCAGTATTTT
TRBJ2-5,TRBD1,NA,TRBV12-3/TRBV12-4,CASRETGGQETQYF,TGTGCCAGCAGAGAAACAGGGGGGCAAGAGACCCAGTACTTC
TRBJ1-5,NA,NA,TRBV5-8,CASSSKAGVGLEHF,TGTGCCAGCAGCTCTAAAGCGGGAGTAGGTCTCGAGCATTTT
TRBJ2-6,NA,few,TRBV10-3,CASTQEAAGANVLTF,TGTGCCAGCACTCAGGAGGCTGCTGGGGCCAACGTCCTGACTTTC
TRBJ1-1,NA,NA,TRBV2,CASSPPTGFGTEAFF,TGTGCCAGCTCACCACCGACCGGGTTTGGCACTGAAGCTTTCTTT
TRBJ2-1,NA,NA,TRBV7-8,CAGSSRGSSYNGQFF,TGTGCCGGCAGTTCCAGGGGATCCTCCTACAATGGGCAGTTCTTC
TRBJ2-2,TRBD2,many,TRBV11-2,CASSFTSGGTGELFF,TGTGCCAGCAGCTTTACTAGCGGGGGCACCGGGGAGCTGTTTTTT
TRBJ1-1,TRBD1,NA,TRBV7-6,CASSLAGTGAMFEAFF,TGTGCCAGCAGCTTAGCTGGGACAGGGGCCATGTTTGAAGCTTTCTTT
TRBJ2-2,NA,few,TRBV7-2,CASSSAGHRTGELFF,TGTGCCAGCTCTTCAGCGGGACATCGCACCGGGGAGCTGTTTTTT
TRBJ1-5,TRBD1,NA,TRBV27,CASSEGTANNQPQHF,TGTGCCAGCAGCGAAGGGACAGCAAACAATCAGCCCCAGCATTTT
TRBJ1-6,NA,NA,TRBV11-2,CDSSITSETQYF,TGTGACAGCAGCATCACTAGCGAGACCCAGTACTTT
TRBJ1-5,NA,many,TRBV28,CASSWEFNQPQHF,TGTGCCAGCAGTTGGGAATTCAATCAGCCCCAGCATTTT